This T cell receptor (beta chain) appears in the sequencing data of a study of blood T cell repertoires in COVID-19. Across the whole study: The study drew acute and convalescent COVID-19 samples from the United States, Italy and Spain. Sample material is recorded as cDNA or gDNA derived from T cells, B-cell-depleted T cells, or PBMCs.

Per the germline V gene, CDR1 is MNHEY and CDR2 is SVGAGI. V lost 6 bases and J lost 0; bases outside the gene matches: 5. This CDR3 is 15 amino acids long. In the original processing: Reference gene primers were amplified, and this amplification served to estimate nucleated cell counts. Some clones are missing from TCRdb's copy, which holds only in-frame ones; the method was immunoSEQ multiplex PCR. V and J calls and clone size are those listed in that table; D and trimming were worked out from the DNA. This sample carries 35,000 to 55,000 clones, around 83% of them seen once, and the ten largest clones take approximately 7.4%.

Specimen: peripheral blood. This chain uses TRBV6-5 with TRBJ2-5; 9 positions match TRBD2. The TCR comes from a man aged 60-69 years with active COVID-19. DNA for the CDR3: TGTGCCAGCAGGGCTAGCGGGATGTACCAAGAGACCCAGTACTTC. Encoded protein: CASRASGMYQETQYF.